These 6 T cell receptor beta chains came from one sample sequenced in a study of blood T cell repertoires in COVID-19. Method: immunoSEQ multiplex PCR; TCRdb's copy keeps in-frame clones and lacks some. The profile covers a few hundred thousand clones, with approximately 83% appearing a single time and 1.9% taken by the ten largest. The sample consisted of PBMCs or T cells enriched from blood (not recorded which). The origin of the receptors is a woman between 45 and 65 years old who had recovered from COVID-19.

The sample holds one count of this clone. The chain is built from TRBV5-1 and TRBJ2-3; a possible D gene is TRBD2 (6 bases). The ends were cut back, 3 bases at V and 1 base at J, with 12 bases in the middle. CDR3 length: 15 amino acids. Germline V gene lookup returns CDR1 SGHRS and CDR2 YFSETQ. The chain's CDR3 is CASSSGLSGTDTQYF. The CDR3 DNA sequence: TGCGCCAGCAGCTCGGGACTTTCCGGCACAGATACGCAGTATTTT.

J is TRBJ2-7 and V is TRBV5-1; TRBD2 matches at 8 bases. Germline V CDR1 and CDR2: SGHRS, YFSETQ. V lost 0 bases, J lost 3 bases, and 17 bases stayed unmatched. This CDR3 is built from 19 residues. CDR3 residues: CASSLDGGARFALIYEQYF. In nucleotides, the CDR3 is TGCGCCAGCAGCTTGGACGGGGGGGCCCGTTTCGCACTAATCTACGAGCAGTACTTC. Based on the CDR3 plus reference TRBV5-1 and TRBJ2-7, the full variable domain is KAGVTQTPRYLIKTRGQQVTLSCSPISGHRSVSWYQQTPGQGLQFLFEYFSETQRNKGNFPGRFSGRQFSNSRSEMNVSTLELGDSALYLCASSLDGGARFALIYEQYFGPGTRLTVT.

This clone has a single count. The V and J genes are TRBV12-3 or TRBV12-4 and TRBJ2-7; perhaps TRBD2 as D (5 bases). Deletions cut 3 bases from V and 2 bases from J, with 8 bases between. The CDR3 is 13 residues long. This CDR3 reads CASSFRRAYEQYF. The CDR3 DNA sequence: TGTGCCAGCAGTTTCCGGCGGGCCTACGAGCAGTACTTC.

This clone was counted once. The chain couples TRBV5-4 to TRBJ1-2, with D maybe TRBD1 (5 bases). Trimming took 4 bases from V and 3 from J, leaving 10 bases between them. CDR3 length equals 13 residues. Looked up from germline, CDR1 is SGHNT and CDR2 is YYREEE (reference sequence). The CDR3 sequence: CASSIRADYGYTF. DNA for the CDR3: TGTGCCAGCAGCATCAGGGCGGACTATGGCTACACCTTC.

In this sample, this clone turned up a few times. The chain links TRBV2 to TRBJ2-7, with D possibly TRBD2 on 6 matching bases. V was cut by 3 bases and J by 1 base, with 13 bases left in between. The CDR3 length is 15 residues. The V gene's germline CDR1 is SNHLY and CDR2 FYNNEI. CDR3 in amino acids: CASSERQGRSYEQYF. The CDR3 DNA sequence: TGTGCCAGCAGTGAGAGACAAGGGAGGTCCTACGAGCAGTACTTC.

The rearrangement links TRBV3-1 (or the pseudogene TRBV3-2) to TRBJ2-1; tentative D call: TRBD2 (6 bases). Trimming pared 2 bases from V and 0 bases from J, leaving 8 bases between. The CDR3 has 15 residues. Germline V gives CDR1 LGHDT, CDR2 YNNKEL (reference sequence). Here the CDR3 DNA reads TGTGCCAGCAGCCAAATGACTAGCTCCTACAATGAGCAGTTCTTC. Protein product: CASSQMTSSYNEQFF.